This T cell receptor (beta chain) stems from a study of blood T cell repertoires in COVID-19. Sequencing used immunoSEQ multiplex PCR; TCRdb keeps in-frame clones, though not all of them. The table shows some 99,000 clones, with 70% to 90% occurring only once. The CDR3 totals 13 residues. Germline values: CDR1 SGHNT, CDR2 YYREEE (reference sequence). V shed 6 bases, J shed 5 bases, and the junction held 7 bases outside the gene matches. The rearrangement joins TRBV5-4 to TRBJ2-5, with 7 bases that match TRBD1. The receptor comes from an older man with acute or convalescent COVID-19. The sample comprised peripheral blood. For the CDR3, the DNA is TGTGCCAGCAACACAGGGGTATCGGAGACCCAGTACTTC. Translation: CASNTGVSETQYF.